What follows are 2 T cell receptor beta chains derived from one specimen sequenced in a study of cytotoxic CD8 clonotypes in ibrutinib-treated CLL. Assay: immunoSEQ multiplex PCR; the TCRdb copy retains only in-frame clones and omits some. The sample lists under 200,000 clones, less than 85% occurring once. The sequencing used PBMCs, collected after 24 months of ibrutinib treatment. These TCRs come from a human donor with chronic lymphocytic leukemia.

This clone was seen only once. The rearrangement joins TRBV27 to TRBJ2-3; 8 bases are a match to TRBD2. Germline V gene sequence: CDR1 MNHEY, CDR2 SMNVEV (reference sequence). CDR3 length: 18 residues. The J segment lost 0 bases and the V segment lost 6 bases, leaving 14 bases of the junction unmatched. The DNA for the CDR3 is TGTGCCAGCAGCCTTCCCCTCGGTCTAGCGGGTAGCACAGATACGCAGTATTTT. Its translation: CASSLPLGLAGSTDTQYF.

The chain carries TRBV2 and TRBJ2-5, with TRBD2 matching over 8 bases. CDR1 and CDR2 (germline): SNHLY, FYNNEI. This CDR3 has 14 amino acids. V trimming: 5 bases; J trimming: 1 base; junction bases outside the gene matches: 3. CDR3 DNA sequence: TGTGCCAGCAGTTTAGCGGGGCCCCAAGAGACCCAGTACTTC. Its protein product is CASSLAGPQETQYF.